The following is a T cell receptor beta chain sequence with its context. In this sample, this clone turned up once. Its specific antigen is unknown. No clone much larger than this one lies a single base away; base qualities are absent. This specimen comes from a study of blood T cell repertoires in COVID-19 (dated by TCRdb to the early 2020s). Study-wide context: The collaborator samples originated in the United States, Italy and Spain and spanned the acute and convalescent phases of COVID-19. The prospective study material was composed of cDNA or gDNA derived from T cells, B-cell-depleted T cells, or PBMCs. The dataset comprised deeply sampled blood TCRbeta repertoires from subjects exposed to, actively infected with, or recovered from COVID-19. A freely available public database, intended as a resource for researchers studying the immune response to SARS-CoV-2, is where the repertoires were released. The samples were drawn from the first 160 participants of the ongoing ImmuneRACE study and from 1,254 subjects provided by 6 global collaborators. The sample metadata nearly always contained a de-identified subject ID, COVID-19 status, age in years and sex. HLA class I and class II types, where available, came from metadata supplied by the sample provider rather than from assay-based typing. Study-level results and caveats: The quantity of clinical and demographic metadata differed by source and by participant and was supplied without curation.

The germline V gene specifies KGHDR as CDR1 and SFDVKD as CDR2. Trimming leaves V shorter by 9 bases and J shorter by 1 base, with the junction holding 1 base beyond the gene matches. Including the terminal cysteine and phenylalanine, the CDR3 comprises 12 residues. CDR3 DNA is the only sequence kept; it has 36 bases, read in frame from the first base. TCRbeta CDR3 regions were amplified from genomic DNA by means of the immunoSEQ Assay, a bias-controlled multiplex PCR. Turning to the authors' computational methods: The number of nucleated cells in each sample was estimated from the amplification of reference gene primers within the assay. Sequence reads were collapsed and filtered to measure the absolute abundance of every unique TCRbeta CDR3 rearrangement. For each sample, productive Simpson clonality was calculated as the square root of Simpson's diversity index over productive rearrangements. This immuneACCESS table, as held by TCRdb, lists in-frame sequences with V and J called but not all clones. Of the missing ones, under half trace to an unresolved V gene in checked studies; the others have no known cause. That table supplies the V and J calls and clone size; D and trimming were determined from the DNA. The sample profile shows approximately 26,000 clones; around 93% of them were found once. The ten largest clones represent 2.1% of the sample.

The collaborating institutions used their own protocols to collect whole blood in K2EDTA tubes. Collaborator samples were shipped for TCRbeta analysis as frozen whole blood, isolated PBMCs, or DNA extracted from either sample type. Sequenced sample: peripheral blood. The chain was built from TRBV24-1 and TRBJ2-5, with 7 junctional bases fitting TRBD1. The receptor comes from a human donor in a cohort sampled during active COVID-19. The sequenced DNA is TGTGCCACCGGGGACAGCCAAGAGACCCAGTACTTC. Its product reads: CATGDSQETQYF.